The 16 T cell receptor beta chains below all came from one sample that was sequenced in a study of blood T cells in healthy people across ages. The use of a sample-barcoded 5' primer and a J-beta primer mix characterized a second PCR of roughly 6 to 11 cycles. One entry per CDR3 protein, called by TCRdb with MiXCR from the 5' RACE reads. Of about 680,000 distinct CDR3 sequences listed, more than 40% were seen once; the top ten hold approximately 32%. Sequencing was done on a sample of blood. Receptors were obtained from a woman aged 60-75 years in good health.

This chain connects TRBV6-2 or TRBV6-3 to TRBJ1-5; perhaps TRBD1 as D (5 bases). The CDR3 extends over 16 amino acids. Germline V CDR1 and CDR2: MNHEY, SVGEGT. Trimming shortened V by 3 bases and J by 0 bases, and 12 bases separated the two germline ends. This CDR3 reads CASSYTGGYSNQPQHF. CDR3 coding DNA: TGTGCCAGCAGTTATACAGGCGGATATAGCAATCAGCCCCAGCATTTT.

This clonotype was seen a few times. This chain links TRBV2 with TRBJ2-7; D gene uncertain. Trimming removed 2 bases at V and 4 bases at J, with 15 bases between. The V gene's germline CDR1 is SNHLY and CDR2 FYNNEI. This CDR3 is 15 amino acids long. The CDR3 coding sequence is TGTGCCAGCAGTGAATATGGTCAGGCCGATTACGAGCAGTACTTC. It translates to CASSEYGQADYEQYF. The whole variable domain, remainder taken from reference TRBV2 and TRBJ2-7, is EPEVTQTPSHQVTQMGQEVILRCVPISNHLYFYWYRQILGQKVEFLVSFYNNEISEKSEIFDDQFSVERPDGSNFTLKIRSTKLEDSAMYFCASSEYGQADYEQYFGPGTRLTVT.

The chain couples TRBV20-1 to TRBJ2-1; D may correspond to TRBD1 or TRBD2 (5 bases each). The CDR3 length is 15 residues. Germline V CDR1 and CDR2: DFQATT, SNEGSKA (reference sequence). Trimming shortened V by 1 base and J by 10 bases, and 20 bases separated the two germline ends. The CDR3 spells CSARVDRDPLPEQFF. CDR3 sequence (DNA): TGCAGTGCTAGAGTGGATAGGGACCCTTTACCCGAGCAGTTCTTC.

This clonotype was observed at least ten times. This chain joins TRBV29-1 and TRBJ2-5; 11 bases map to TRBD2. This CDR3 is 13 amino acids long. From germline, CDR1 is SQVTM and CDR2 ANQGSEA. The V gene end was trimmed by 5 bases and the J gene end by 3 bases; junction bases not matched to a gene: 2. The CDR3, as DNA: TGCAGCGTTCCGGGACTAGCGGAAGAGACCCAGTACTTC. Amino acids: CSVPGLAEETQYF.

The chain is built from TRBV29-1 and TRBJ1-1; D not certain. CDR3 size: 11 residues. V dropped 5 bases and J dropped 9 bases, with 13 bases sitting between them. Looked up from germline, CDR1 is SQVTM and CDR2 is ANQGSEA. The CDR3: CSVWGPLQAFF. In DNA, the CDR3 is TGCAGCGTTTGGGGTCCCTTACAAGCTTTCTTT.

V and J are TRBV20-1 and TRBJ2-3; D perhaps matches TRBD2 (7 bases). The CDR3 is 13 amino acids. In germline, CDR1 is DFQATT, CDR2 SNEGSKA (reference sequence). Between the trimmed V and J ends, which lost 4 bases and 2 bases, there was a span of 10 bases. CDR3 in DNA: TGCAGTGCTAAGGGGGGGACCACAGATACGCAGTATTTT. The encoded protein is CSAKGGTTDTQYF.

This clonotype was seen a handful of times. This chain joins TRBV28 and TRBJ1-1; 7 bases are a match to TRBD1. CDR1 MDHEN and CDR2 SYDVKM come from the germline V gene. The V and J ends lost 8 bases and 1 base, in that order; junction bases with no gene match: 7. The CDR3 is made up of 14 amino acids. CDR3 nucleotides: TGTGCCAGCGCCGGGACAGTTAGGAACACTGAAGCTTTCTTT. Its protein is CASAGTVRNTEAFF.

This clonotype was picked up many times. The chain carries TRBV5-1 and TRBJ1-4; D remains unclear. Trimming left V 4 bases short and J 7 bases short, with 20 bases between. The CDR3 has 16 amino acids. Germline CDR1 and CDR2: SGHRS and YFSETQ. The CDR3 spells CASSPVGGGMGEKLFF. The CDR3, as DNA: TGCGCCAGCAGCCCGGTCGGTGGAGGAATGGGTGAAAAACTGTTTTTT. Complete variable domain (other parts from reference TRBV5-1 and TRBJ1-4): KAGVTQTPRYLIKTRGQQVTLSCSPISGHRSVSWYQQTPGQGLQFLFEYFSETQRNKGNFPGRFSGRQFSNSRSEMNVSTLELGDSALYLCASSPVGGGMGEKLFFGSGTQLSVL.

The chain uses TRBV20-1 and TRBJ2-3, with 7 nucleotides matching TRBD2. The CDR3 extends over 12 amino acids. Germline V gives CDR1 DFQATT, CDR2 SNEGSKA (reference sequence). V was clipped by 1 base and J by 12 bases; unmatched bases: 7. The CDR3 protein is CSARAQGGAQYF. The CDR3 DNA is TGCAGTGCTAGAGCCCAGGGAGGGGCCCAGTATTTT.

V and J are TRBV7-9 and TRBJ2-1; 11 bases are shared with TRBD2. The CDR3 loop spans 15 amino acids. V shed 1 base, J shed 9 bases, and the junction held 5 bases outside the gene matches. Per germline, CDR1 SEHNR and CDR2 FQNEAQ (reference sequence). The CDR3 sequence: CASSLETSGGGEQFF. The CDR3 region has the DNA TGTGCCAGCAGCTTAGAAACTAGCGGGGGAGGTGAGCAGTTCTTC.

The chain uses TRBV28 and TRBJ2-1; D may be TRBD1 (6 bases). This CDR3 region has 12 residues. The germline CDR1 and CDR2 sequences are MDHEN and SYDVKM. With 7 bases removed from V and 8 bases from J, the gap between germline ends came to 12 bases. Here the CDR3 reads CASTEGDDEQFF. In DNA form, the CDR3 reads TGTGCCAGCACCGAGGGGGACGATGAGCAGTTCTTC.

This clonotype was seen a handful of times. V gene TRBV20-1 combines with J gene TRBJ2-7, with no clear D. The CDR3 consists of 14 residues. The V end lost 3 bases, the J end lost 3 bases, and 15 bases lay between the germline ends. CDR1 is DFQATT and CDR2 is SNEGSKA in the germline V gene (reference sequence). The DNA for the CDR3 is TGCAGTGCTAGGTCCGCCGCAAACCACTACGAGCAGTACTTC. Residues: CSARSAANHYEQYF.

The chain carries TRBV29-1 and TRBJ2-5; possible D gene TRBD1, 5 bases. Germline values: CDR1 SQVTM, CDR2 ANQGSEA. V was pared by 0 bases and J by 2 bases, with 10 bases between. This CDR3 contains 14 residues. CDR3 bases: TGCAGCGTTGAAGACACAGGTTCTCAAGAGACCCAGTACTTC. It specifies CSVEDTGSQETQYF.

This rearrangement joins TRBV2 to TRBJ1-2; D gene ambiguous. The CDR3 contains 14 residues. The ends were cut back, 1 base at V and 4 bases at J, with 10 bases in the middle. CDR1 is SNHLY, CDR2 FYNNEI, per germline. The CDR3 DNA sequence: TGTGCCAGCAGTGAAGGTGGTCAGCGCTATGGCTACACCTTC. Its protein is CASSEGGQRYGYTF.

This clonotype was detected a few times. The J gene is TRBJ2-5, the V gene TRBV6-2 or TRBV6-3, with 9 bases matching TRBD1. Germline V lookup: CDR1 MNHEY, CDR2 SVGEGT. V gave up 6 bases and J gave up 11 bases; unmatched junction bases: 13. The CDR3 totals 14 residues. In nucleotides, the CDR3 is TGTGCCAGCAGGCCAGGACAGGGGCGTCAAGAGCAGTACTTC. This gives the protein CASRPGQGRQEQYF.

This chain links TRBV25-1 with TRBJ2-7; the match to TRBD1 covers 9 bases. This CDR3 comprises 15 residues. J was trimmed by 6 bases and V by 3 bases; bases with no gene match: 9. Per the germline V gene, CDR1 is MGHDK and CDR2 is SYGVNS. In DNA, the CDR3 is TGTGCCAGCAGTGATCCCGGGACAGGGAGTGGCGAGCAGTACTTC. Amino acid sequence: CASSDPGTGSGEQYF.